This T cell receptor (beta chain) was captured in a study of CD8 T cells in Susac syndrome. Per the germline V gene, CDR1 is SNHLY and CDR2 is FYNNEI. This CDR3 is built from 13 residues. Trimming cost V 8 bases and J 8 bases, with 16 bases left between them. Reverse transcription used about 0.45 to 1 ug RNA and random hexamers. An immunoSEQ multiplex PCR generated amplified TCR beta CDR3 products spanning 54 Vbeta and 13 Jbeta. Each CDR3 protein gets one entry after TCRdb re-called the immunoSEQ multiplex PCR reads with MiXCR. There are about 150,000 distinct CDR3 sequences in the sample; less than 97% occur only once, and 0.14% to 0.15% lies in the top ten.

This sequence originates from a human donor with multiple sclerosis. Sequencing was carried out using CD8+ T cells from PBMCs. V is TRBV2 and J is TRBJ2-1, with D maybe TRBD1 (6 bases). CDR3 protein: CASGTHGSDEQFF. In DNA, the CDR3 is TGTGCCAGCGGGACACACGGCTCGGATGAGCAGTTCTTC.